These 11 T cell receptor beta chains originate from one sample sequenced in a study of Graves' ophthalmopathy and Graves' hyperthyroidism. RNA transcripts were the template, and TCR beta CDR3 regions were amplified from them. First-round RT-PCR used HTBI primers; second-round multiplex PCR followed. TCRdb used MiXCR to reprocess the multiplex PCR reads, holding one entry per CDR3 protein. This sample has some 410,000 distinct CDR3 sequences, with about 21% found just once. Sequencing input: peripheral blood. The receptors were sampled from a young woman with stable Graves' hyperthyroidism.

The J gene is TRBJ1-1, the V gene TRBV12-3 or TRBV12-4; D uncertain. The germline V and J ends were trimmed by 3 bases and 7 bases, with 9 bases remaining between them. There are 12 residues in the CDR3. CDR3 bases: TGTGCCAGCAGTTTTGGGCTCAGTGAAGCTTTCTTT. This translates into CASSFGLSEAFF.

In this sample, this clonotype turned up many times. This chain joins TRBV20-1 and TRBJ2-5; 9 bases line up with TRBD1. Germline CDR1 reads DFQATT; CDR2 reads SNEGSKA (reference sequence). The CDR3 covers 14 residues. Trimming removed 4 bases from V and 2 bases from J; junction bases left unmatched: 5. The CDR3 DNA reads TGCAGTGCTAATAGTGGGACAGGGCAAGAGACCCAGTACTTC. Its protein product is CSANSGTGQETQYF.

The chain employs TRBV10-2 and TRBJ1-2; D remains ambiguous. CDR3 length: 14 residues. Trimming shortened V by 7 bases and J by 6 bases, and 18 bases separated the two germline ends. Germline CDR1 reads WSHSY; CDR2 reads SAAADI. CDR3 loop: CASTQRSGLDGYTF. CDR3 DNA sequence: TGCGCCAGCACCCAAAGATCCGGGCTAGATGGCTACACCTTC.

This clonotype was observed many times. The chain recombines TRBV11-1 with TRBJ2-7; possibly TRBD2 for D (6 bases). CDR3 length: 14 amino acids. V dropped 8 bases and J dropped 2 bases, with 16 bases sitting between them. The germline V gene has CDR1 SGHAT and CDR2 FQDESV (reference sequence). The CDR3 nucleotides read TGTGCCAGCCGCAGGAGGGAGGAGGCCTACGAGCAGTACTTC. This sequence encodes CASRRREEAYEQYF.

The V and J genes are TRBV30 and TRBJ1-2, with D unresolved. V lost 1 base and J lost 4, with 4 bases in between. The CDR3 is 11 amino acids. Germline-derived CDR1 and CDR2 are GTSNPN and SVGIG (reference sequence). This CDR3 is CAWSALYGYTF. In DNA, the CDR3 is TGTGCCTGGAGTGCCCTCTATGGCTACACCTTC.

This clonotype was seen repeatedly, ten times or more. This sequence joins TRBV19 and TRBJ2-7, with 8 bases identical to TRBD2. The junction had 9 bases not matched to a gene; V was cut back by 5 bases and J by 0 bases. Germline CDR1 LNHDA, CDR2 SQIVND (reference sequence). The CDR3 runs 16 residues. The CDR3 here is CASSPRTGTSSYEQYF. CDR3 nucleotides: TGTGCCAGTAGTCCTCGAACCGGGACTAGCTCCTACGAGCAGTACTTC.

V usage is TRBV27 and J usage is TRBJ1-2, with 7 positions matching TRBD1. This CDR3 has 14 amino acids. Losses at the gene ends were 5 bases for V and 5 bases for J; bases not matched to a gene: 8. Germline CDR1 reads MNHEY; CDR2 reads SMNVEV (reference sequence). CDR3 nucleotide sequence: TGTGCCAGCAGTACAGGGGCTGGGGATTATGGCTACACCTTC. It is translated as CASSTGAGDYGYTF.

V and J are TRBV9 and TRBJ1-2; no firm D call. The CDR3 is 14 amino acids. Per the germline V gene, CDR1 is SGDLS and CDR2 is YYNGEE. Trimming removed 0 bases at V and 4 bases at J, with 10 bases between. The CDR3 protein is CASSVDHGVYGYTF. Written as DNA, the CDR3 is TGTGCCAGCAGCGTAGATCATGGCGTCTATGGCTACACCTTC.

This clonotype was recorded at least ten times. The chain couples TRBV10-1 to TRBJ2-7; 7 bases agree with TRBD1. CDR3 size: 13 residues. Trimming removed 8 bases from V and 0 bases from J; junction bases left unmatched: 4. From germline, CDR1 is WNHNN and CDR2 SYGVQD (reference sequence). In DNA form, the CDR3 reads TGCGCCAGCGGGGACAGAAACTCCTACGAGCAGTACTTC. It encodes CASGDRNSYEQYF.

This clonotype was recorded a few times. CDR3 amino acids: CASSLEGASGANVLTF. CDR3 DNA sequence: TGCGCCAGCAGCTTGGAGGGGGCCTCTGGGGCCAACGTCCTGACTTTC. The genes are TRBV5-1 and TRBJ2-6; 7 bases fit TRBD1. The CDR3 totals 16 residues. In germline, CDR1 is SGHRS, CDR2 YFSETQ. V was pared by 0 bases and J by 0 bases, with 0 bases of the junction left unmatched.

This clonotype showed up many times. The CDR3 DNA follows: TGTGCCAGCAGTTCAACGGGGGGGGCCAGGAACACTGAAGCTTTCTTT. Translated: CASSSTGGARNTEAFF. The rearrangement joins TRBV12-3 or TRBV12-4 to TRBJ1-1, with D possibly TRBD1 on 6 matching bases. The CDR3 has 16 residues. Trimming took 4 bases from V and 1 from J, leaving 16 bases between them.